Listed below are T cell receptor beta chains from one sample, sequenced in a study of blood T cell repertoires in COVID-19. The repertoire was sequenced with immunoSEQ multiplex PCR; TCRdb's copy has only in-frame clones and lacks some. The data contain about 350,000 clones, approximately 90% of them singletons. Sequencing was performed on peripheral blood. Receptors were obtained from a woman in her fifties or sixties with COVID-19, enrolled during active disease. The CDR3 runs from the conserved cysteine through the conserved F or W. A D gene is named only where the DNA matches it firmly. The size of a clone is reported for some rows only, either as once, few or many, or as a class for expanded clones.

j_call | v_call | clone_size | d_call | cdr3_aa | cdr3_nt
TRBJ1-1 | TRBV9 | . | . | CASSVIQGTEAFF | TGTGCCAGCAGCGTTATACAGGGCACTGAAGCTTTCTTT
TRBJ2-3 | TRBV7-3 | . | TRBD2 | CASKASGESTDTQYF | TGTGCCAGCAAGGCCAGCGGGGAGAGCACAGATACGCAGTATTTT
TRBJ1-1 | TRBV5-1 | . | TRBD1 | CASSRTGENTEAFF | TGCGCCAGCAGCAGGACAGGGGAAAACACTGAAGCTTTCTTT
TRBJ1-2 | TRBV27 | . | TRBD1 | CASSFTGGAGGYTF | TGTGCCAGCAGTTTCACAGGGGGCGCCGGTGGCTACACCTTC
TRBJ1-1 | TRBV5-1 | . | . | CASSLTSQATEAFF | TGCGCCAGCAGCTTGACCTCCCAGGCAACTGAAGCTTTCTTT
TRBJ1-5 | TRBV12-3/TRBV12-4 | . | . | CASSFRGNQPQHF | TGTGCCAGCAGTTTCAGGGGCAATCAGCCCCAGCATTTT
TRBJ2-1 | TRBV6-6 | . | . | CASSYRQGNYNEQFF | TGTGCCAGCAGTTACCGGCAGGGGAACTACAATGAGCAGTTCTTC
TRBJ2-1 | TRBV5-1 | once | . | CASSSSRTASEQFF | TGCGCCAGCAGCTCATCTAGGACAGCAAGCGAGCAGTTCTTC
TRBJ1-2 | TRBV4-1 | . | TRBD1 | CASSPQGAEGYTF | TGCGCCAGCAGCCCACAGGGGGCGGAAGGCTACACCTTC
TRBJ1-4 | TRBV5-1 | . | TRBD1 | CASSPTGREKLFF | TGCGCCAGCAGCCCGACAGGGCGGGAAAAACTGTTTTTT
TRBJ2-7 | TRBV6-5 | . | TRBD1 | CASTGTGFSEQYF | TGTGCCAGTACCGGGACAGGGTTCTCCGAGCAGTACTTC
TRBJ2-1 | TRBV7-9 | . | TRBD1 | CASSYQTGPSHLNEQFF | TGTGCCAGCAGCTACCAGACAGGGCCCTCACATCTTAATGAGCAGTTCTTC
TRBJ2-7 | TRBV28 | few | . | CASSLVLGRSDSYEQYF | TGTGCCAGCAGTTTAGTGTTGGGCAGGTCAGACTCCTACGAGCAGTACTTC
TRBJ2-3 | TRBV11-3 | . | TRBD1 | CASSPRTGDMDTQYF | TGTGCCAGCAGCCCCCGGACAGGGGATATGGATACGCAGTATTTT
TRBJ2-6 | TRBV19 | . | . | CASTDISGANVLTF | TGTGCCAGTACCGACATCTCTGGGGCCAACGTCCTGACTTTC